The subject of this entry is one T cell receptor (beta chain). Its matching antigen is unknown. This specimen belongs to a study of vaccination and CD4 T cells after COVID-19. Scientists ran DNA taken from cultured CD4+ T cells through the Oncomine TCR Beta short-read assay for sequencing. Researchers extracted genomic DNA from CD4+ T cells that had been cultured. TCRdb analysed the PCR reads with MiXCR anew, one entry per CDR3 protein. The sample yields 6,600 or so distinct CDR3 sequences, roughly 35% seen once. The sample's treatment: approximately 11-day PBMC culture with coronavirus spike peptide pools or control peptides (ViraFEST assay). Ahead of the COVID-19 pandemic (2011-2018), the CD4+ T cells of the unexposed donor were collected. Germline V gene lookup returns CDR1 MNHNS and CDR2 SASEGT. V dropped 11 bases and J dropped 2 bases, with 16 bases sitting between them. CDR3 length equals 13 residues.

This receptor was taken from a human donor in good health. The chain uses TRBV6-1 and TRBJ2-7, with a weak D call TRBD2 (5 bases). Sequences were obtained from CD4+ T cells from blood, cultured in vitro. The CDR3 spells CAVSAGHTYEQYF. In DNA, the CDR3 is TGTGCCGTCTCGGCGGGTCACACCTACGAGCAGTACTTC.